The present entry profiles one T cell receptor (beta chain) with its context. No antigen is known for it. Based on the germline V gene, the CDR1 and CDR2 sequences are LGHNA and YNFKEQ. Measured from the cysteine to the phenylalanine, the CDR3 is 15 residues long. No DNA sequence was recorded. The data derive from a study of monozygotic twins with inflammatory bowel disease (dated by TCRdb to 2018 to 2020). With regard to the full study: The full study comprised some 30 monozygotic twin pairs: nine German pairs (four IBD-concordant, five IBD-discordant) and 19 IBD-discordant Danish pairs. The search for disease-associated traits relied mainly on comparing IBD patients with their genetically identical healthy co-twins within discordant pairs. Each individual had, on average, about 151 000 unique TCRalpha sequences and 181 000 unique TCRbeta sequences available for analysis.

Results the study describes overall, beyond this receptor: Compared with healthy twins, IBD patients shared fewer clonotypes with other individuals, and the difference was most pronounced in patients with signs of disease activity. IBD patients had lower TCRbeta repertoire diversity, measured by the inverse Simpson index, than their healthy co-twins. The analysis was unable to tell apart different T cell subtypes. Concordant and discordant twins showed no difference in repertoire similarity, possibly because of limited statistical power. The results gave no support for a single strong signal or clonotype linked to IBD. Differing immunosuppressive treatments among patients may have added background noise and inter-individual variability to the repertoires.

Library method: 5' RACE. Each TCR library was prepared from around 3,400 ng of total RNA. For each sample, cDNA synthesis with SMARTScribe reverse transcriptase was split into eight separate reactions. During cDNA synthesis, template switching introduced unique molecular identifiers that contained a 6-nucleotide sample barcode. TCRalpha and TCRbeta cDNA was amplified in two nested PCRs of roughly 16 and 10 cycles, and bead purification was carried out after each PCR. Before amplification, the cDNA was treated with uracil DNA-glycosylase and purified using the QIAquick PCR purification kit. The second PCR added Illumina TruSeq-compatible adapters along with sample-specific barcodes. TapeStation and Qubit were used to check library quality and concentration, and roughly 5.5 ng of each library was pooled. Sequencing of pooled libraries was carried out on an Illumina HiSeq2500 single-index Rapid Run using 2 x 100 bp reads and custom sequencing primers. The study's processing was this. MiGEC version 1.2.6 was used for UMI-based consensus assembly, which corrected PCR and sequencing errors. MiXCR version 2.1.1 was used for V(D)J alignment, clonotype assembly and CDR3 extraction. Normalisation of gene usage, clonotype sharing and MAIT/NKT TCR abundance was achieved by analysing the top 1000, 10 000 and 20 000 clonotypes per sample. After downsampling to 27 000 UMIs, diversity was calculated as the inverse Simpson index using the vegan R package. Paired Mann-Whitney U tests were applied to discordant twin pairs, and Benjamini-Hochberg correction was used for multiple testing. TCRdb reprocessed the public reads and reports one entry per CDR3 protein sequence, without DNA. The authors' filters were not applied to this entry. This sample's table carries more than 300,000 distinct CDR3 sequences. The ten top clones hold 2.6% of the sample.

A roughly 2.4 ml peripheral blood sample was drawn into PAXgene tubes per donor and stored at -80°C. Without any T cell sorting, total RNA was extracted from whole blood using the PAXgene blood miRNA kit on an automated QIAcube. Peripheral blood from monozygotic twin pairs concordant or discordant for inflammatory bowel disease was subjected to deep TCRalpha and TCRbeta repertoire profiling with unique molecular barcoding. For every twin pair, smoking habits were documented, and each individual was categorised as a current, former or never smoker. The TCR was taken from a human donor with ulcerative colitis or Crohn's disease, or a healthy co-twin of an affected twin (not recorded which). The V and J segments used are TRBV4-2 and TRBJ2-7; the TCRdb call, TRBD2, lacks DNA for checking. Sequencing input: blood. The CDR3 loop reads CASSQGTSGGYEQYF.